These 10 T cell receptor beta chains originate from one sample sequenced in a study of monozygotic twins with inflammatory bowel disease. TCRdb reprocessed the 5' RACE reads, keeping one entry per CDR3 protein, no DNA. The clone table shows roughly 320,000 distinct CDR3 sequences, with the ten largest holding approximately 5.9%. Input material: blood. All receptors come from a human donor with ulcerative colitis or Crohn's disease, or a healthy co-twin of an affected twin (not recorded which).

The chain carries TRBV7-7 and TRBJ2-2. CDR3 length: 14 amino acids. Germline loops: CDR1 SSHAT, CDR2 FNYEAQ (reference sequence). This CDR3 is CASSLDGWTGELFF.

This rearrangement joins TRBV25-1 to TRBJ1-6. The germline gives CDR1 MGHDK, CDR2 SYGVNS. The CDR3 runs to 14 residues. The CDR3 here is CASSGRVGNSPLHF.

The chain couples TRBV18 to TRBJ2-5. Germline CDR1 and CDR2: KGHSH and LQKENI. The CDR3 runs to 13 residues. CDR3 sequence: CASSQNSEETQYF.

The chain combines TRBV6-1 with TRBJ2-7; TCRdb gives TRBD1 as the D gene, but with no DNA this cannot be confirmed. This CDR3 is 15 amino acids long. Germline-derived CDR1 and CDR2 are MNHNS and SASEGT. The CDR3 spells CASSTAGTGAYEQYF.

CDR3 protein: CAISDAGGNYEQYF. V usage is TRBV10-3 and J usage is TRBJ2-7; absent DNA, TCRdb's TRBD2 call cannot be checked. CDR1 and CDR2 from the germline V gene are ENHRY and SYGVKD. This CDR3 comprises 14 residues.

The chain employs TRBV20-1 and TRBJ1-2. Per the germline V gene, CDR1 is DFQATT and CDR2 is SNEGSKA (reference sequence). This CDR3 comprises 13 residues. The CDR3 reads CSARPGGFRGYTF.

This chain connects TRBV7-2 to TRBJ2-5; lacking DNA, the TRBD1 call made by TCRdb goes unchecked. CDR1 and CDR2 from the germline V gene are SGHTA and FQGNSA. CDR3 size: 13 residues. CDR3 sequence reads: CASSRPLALTQYF.

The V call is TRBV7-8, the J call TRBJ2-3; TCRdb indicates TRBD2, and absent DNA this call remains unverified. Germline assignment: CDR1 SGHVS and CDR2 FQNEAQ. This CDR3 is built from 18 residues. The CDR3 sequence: CASSRGTSGSLRPDTQYF. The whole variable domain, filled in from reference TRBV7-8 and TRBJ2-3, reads GAGVSQSPRYKVAKRGQDVALRCDPISGHVSLFWYQQALGQGPEFLTYFQNEAQLDKSGLPSDRFFAERPEGSVSTLKIQRTQQEDSAVYLCASSRGTSGSLRPDTQYFGPGTRLTVL.

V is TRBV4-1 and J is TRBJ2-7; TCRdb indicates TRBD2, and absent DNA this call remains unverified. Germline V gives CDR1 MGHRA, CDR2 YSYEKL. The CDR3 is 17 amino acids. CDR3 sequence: CASSQDGRRGISYEQYF.

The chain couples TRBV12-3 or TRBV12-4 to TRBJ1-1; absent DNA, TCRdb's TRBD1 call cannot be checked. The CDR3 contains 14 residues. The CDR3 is CASRTPGRNTEAFF.